Listed here are 32 T cell receptor beta chains from one sample, sequenced in a study of blood T cells in healthy people across ages. Using a J-beta primer mix together with a sample-barcoded 5' primer, a second PCR was run for roughly 7 to 11 cycles. MiXCR was run by TCRdb on the 5' RACE reads, yielding one entry per CDR3 protein. The sample records over a million distinct CDR3 sequences, roughly 59% being singletons. Sequencing used blood. These TCRs come from a man between 18 and 29 years old in good health.

On this clonotype: The junction and the germline gene differ at one end; a read error may be behind it. J is TRBJ2-3 and V is TRBV12-3 or TRBV12-4, with a possible D match to TRBD2 (5 bases). CDR3 length: 14 residues. CDR3 coding DNA: TGTACCAGCACCCCTTTGAGAGCGGCGGATACGCAGTATTTT. As protein: CTSTPLRAADTQYF.

J is TRBJ2-7 and V is TRBV4-1; D may correspond to TRBD1 or TRBD2 (6 bases each). V lost 4 bases to trimming and J lost 7 bases, with 14 bases between them. This CDR3 spans 13 amino acids. The germline CDR1 and CDR2 sequences are MGHRA and YSYEKL. This CDR3 is CASSPGGAGEQYF. In DNA, the CDR3 is TGCGCCAGCAGCCCCGGGGGCGCGGGGGAGCAGTACTTC.

This clonotype appeared once. The rearrangement links TRBV4-1 to TRBJ2-4, with D possibly matching TRBD2 (5 bases). The J call may not be correct, given that the DNA end is closer to TRBJ2-7. This CDR3 spans 16 amino acids. Germline V gene lookup returns CDR1 MGHRA and CDR2 YSYEKL. The CDR3 sequence: CASSQVGGGSLYEQYF. CDR3 in DNA: TGCGCCAGCAGCCAAGTAGGAGGTGGGTCTCTCTACGAGCAGTACTTC.

This sequence joins TRBV11-2 and TRBJ2-5; the D call may be TRBD1 or TRBD2 (6 bases each). The J call is doubtful: the DNA matches TRBJ2-7 better. This CDR3 is 14 amino acids long. Germline V CDR1 and CDR2: SGHAT, FQNNGV. The DNA for the CDR3 is TGTGCCAGCAGCTGCGGCGGGACAAAGAACGAGCAGTACTTC. As protein: CASSCGGTKNEQYF.

This chain uses TRBV29-1 with TRBJ1-1; TRBD1 is a possible D gene (6 bases). The CDR3 is 13 amino acids. V was cut by 6 bases and J by 3 bases, with 14 bases left in between. CDR1 is SQVTM and CDR2 is ANQGSEA in the germline V gene. CDR3 region: CSVSGEIDTEAFF. DNA of the CDR3: TGCAGCGTCTCAGGGGAAATAGACACTGAAGCTTTCTTT.

This clonotype occurred a few times. V is TRBV7-2 and J is TRBJ1-2, with TRBD1 matching over 7 bases. Germline V gene data show CDR1 as SGHTA and CDR2 as FQGNSA. V was clipped by 5 bases and J by 5 bases; unmatched bases: 8. The CDR3 sequence is 14 residues long. CDR3 sequence: CASSKRDSRYGYTF. The DNA for the CDR3 is TGTGCCAGCAGCAAGAGGGACAGTCGGTATGGCTACACCTTC.

The rearrangement uses TRBV25-1 and TRBJ2-5; D is uncertain. The CDR3 extends over 13 amino acids. V was clipped by 4 bases and J by 4 bases, with 10 bases between them. Germline V gives CDR1 MGHDK, CDR2 SYGVNS. CDR3 sequence (DNA): TGTGCCAGCAGTGTAACCCCGTTAGAGACCCAGTACTTC. This codes for CASSVTPLETQYF.

On this clonotype: One junction end does not reproduce the germline sequence, and a read error may be involved. This chain joins TRBV2 and TRBJ1-5; a possible D gene is TRBD1 (5 bases). The CDR3 contains 15 residues. In germline, CDR1 is SNHLY, CDR2 FYNNEI. CDR3 amino acids: CASNSAQQASQPQHF. CDR3 nucleotide sequence: TGCGCCAGCAATTCGGCCCAACAGGCGTCCCAGCCCCAGCATTTT.

The chain combines TRBV20-1 with TRBJ2-1, with 8 nucleotides matching TRBD2. The CDR3 has 12 amino acids. Germline loops: CDR1 DFQATT, CDR2 SNEGSKA (reference sequence). V trimming: 3 bases; J trimming: 9 bases; junction bases outside the gene matches: 4. CDR3 nucleotide sequence: TGCAGTGCTAGGTGGACTAGCCCTGAGCAGTTCTTC. The encoded protein is CSARWTSPEQFF.

With regard to this clonotype: The germline gene is not matched at one end of the junction; a read error may be the cause. V usage is TRBV10-3 and J usage is TRBJ2-7; 8 bases line up with TRBD2. CDR1 and CDR2 from the germline V gene are ENHRY and SYGVKD. CDR3 length: 16 residues. The CDR3 region has the DNA TGTGCCATCAGTGGATTTAGCGGGGACAACTCCTACGGGCAGTACTTC. Protein product: CAISGFSGDNSYGQYF.

The chain has TRBV21-1 and TRBJ1-5; TRBD1 is the table's D call and was not checked against the DNA. TRBV21-1 is a recognized pseudogene. CDR3 length: 18 residues. The CDR3 region is CASSKARGGGLLNQPQHF. As DNA, the CDR3 is TGTGCCAGCAGCAAAGCGCGAGGGGGGGGGCTTTTGAATCAGCCCCAGCATTTT.

Only one count was recorded for this clonotype. The J gene is TRBJ2-1, the V gene TRBV9, with 12 bases aligning to TRBD1. The CDR3 sequence is 15 residues long. With V trimmed by 0 bases and J by 9 bases, 4 bases remained unmatched. The germline V gene encodes CDR1 SGDLS and CDR2 YYNGEE. The CDR3: CASSVVGQGAGEQFF. The DNA of the CDR3 is TGTGCCAGCAGCGTAGTGGGACAGGGGGCAGGTGAGCAGTTCTTC.

This rearrangement joins TRBV28 to TRBJ2-5; 9 bases fit TRBD1. The CDR3 is 16 residues long. Germline CDR1 is MDHEN and CDR2 is SYDVKM. Trimming at V came to 6 bases and at J to 0 bases, leaving 8 bases not matched to a gene. The CDR3 is CASSQGQGRHQETQYF. In DNA, the CDR3 is TGTGCCAGCAGCCAAGGACAGGGGAGGCACCAAGAGACCCAGTACTTC.

The J gene is TRBJ2-1, the V gene TRBV20-1; D not certain. CDR1 and CDR2 from the germline V gene are DFQATT and SNEGSKA (reference sequence). V dropped 4 bases and J dropped 3 bases, with 7 bases sitting between them. CDR3 length equals 12 residues. The DNA for the CDR3 is TGCAGTGCTATAGCAGTCTACAATGAGCAGTTCTTC. Translating it yields CSAIAVYNEQFF.

This chain links TRBV14 with TRBJ2-5, with 9 nucleotides matching TRBD1. The CDR3 covers 15 residues. Per germline, CDR1 SGHDN and CDR2 FVKESK. The trim removed 1 base at V and 5 bases at J, leaving 5 bases unmatched. The CDR3 coding sequence is TGTGCCAGCAGCCAAGGGACAGGGGTGGTCGAGACCCAGTACTTC. Translation: CASSQGTGVVETQYF.

V gene TRBV29-1 combines with J gene TRBJ2-3; no firm D call. The CDR3 is 13 residues long. The V gene's germline CDR1 is SQVTM and CDR2 ANQGSEA. V gave up 1 base and J gave up 0 bases, with 5 bases separating them. CDR3 sequence: CSVEGSSTDTQYF. CDR3 DNA: TGCAGCGTTGAAGGCTCCAGCACAGATACGCAGTATTTT.

This clonotype was seen a handful of times. This chain links TRBV5-1 with TRBJ1-2; maybe TRBD1 (5 bases). This CDR3 has 14 residues. From germline, CDR1 is SGHRS and CDR2 YFSETQ. The germline V and J ends were trimmed by 0 bases and 6 bases, with 12 bases remaining between them. The CDR3 here is CASSLGQKGNGYTF. DNA of the CDR3: TGCGCCAGCAGCTTGGGACAGAAAGGAAATGGCTACACCTTC.

The sample holds a few counts of this clonotype. The V and J genes are TRBV11-2 and TRBJ2-1; D might be TRBD1 (7 bases). CDR3 length: 18 residues. With 0 bases removed from V and 9 bases from J, the gap between germline ends came to 24 bases. The germline V gene has CDR1 SGHAT and CDR2 FQNNGV. In nucleotides, the CDR3 is TGTGCCAGCAGCTTAGATTGGTCAGGGGGTTTTGGTAGCGGTGAGCAGTTCTTC. Protein sequence: CASSLDWSGGFGSGEQFF. Full variable domain (missing parts from reference TRBV11-2 and TRBJ2-1): EAGVAQSPRYKIIEKRQSVAFWCNPISGHATLYWYQQILGQGPKLLIQFQNNGVVDDSQLPKDRFSAERLKGVDSTLKIQPAKLEDSAVYLCASSLDWSGGFGSGEQFFGPGTRLTVL.

The chain employs TRBV11-2 and TRBJ2-1, with 9 positions matching TRBD1. V dropped 7 bases and J dropped 8; count of bases not matched to a gene: 9. This CDR3 has 14 amino acids. Germline V gene lookup returns CDR1 SGHAT and CDR2 FQNNGV. The CDR3 DNA follows: TGTGCCAGCATCATTGTGGACAGGGGCGATGAGCAGTTCTTC. Amino acids: CASIIVDRGDEQFF.

The rearrangement joins TRBV4-1 to TRBJ2-3; no clear D gene. Per the germline V gene, CDR1 is MGHRA and CDR2 is YSYEKL. The CDR3 loop spans 15 amino acids. Trimming stripped 6 bases from V and 0 bases from J, with 13 bases between. As DNA, the CDR3 is TGCGCCAGCAGACCCATGGCGAGGAGCACAGATACGCAGTATTTT. Protein: CASRPMARSTDTQYF.

This clonotype has a handful of counts. V is TRBV4-1 and J is TRBJ2-5, with 8 nucleotides matching TRBD2. With V trimmed by 1 base and J by 1 base, 5 bases remained unmatched. The CDR3 runs to 16 residues. Germline lookup yields CDR1 MGHRA and CDR2 YSYEKL. The CDR3 coding sequence is TGCGCCAGCAGCCAAGTGGTAGCGGGGAGCCAAGAGACCCAGTACTTC. Protein: CASSQVVAGSQETQYF.

The rearrangement links TRBV6-5 to TRBJ2-1, with D possibly being TRBD2 (6 bases). The CDR3 runs to 14 residues. The germline V gene has CDR1 MNHEY and CDR2 SVGAGI. Deletions cut 8 bases from V and 8 bases from J, with 19 bases between. Here the CDR3 reads CASARTTPSDEQFF. The CDR3 bases are TGTGCCAGCGCCCGGACTACCCCTTCAGATGAGCAGTTCTTC.

The rearrangement links TRBV2 to TRBJ2-1, with D unresolved. The CDR3 covers 12 residues. Trimming cost V 5 bases and J 8 bases, with 10 bases left between them. Looked up from germline, CDR1 is SNHLY and CDR2 is FYNNEI. In DNA, the CDR3 is TGTGCCAGCAGTCTGGACGAGGATGAGCAGTTCTTC. This translates into CASSLDEDEQFF. The full variable domain, with the rest looked up from reference TRBV2 and TRBJ2-1, is EPEVTQTPSHQVTQMGQEVILRCVPISNHLYFYWYRQILGQKVEFLVSFYNNEISEKSEIFDDQFSVERPDGSNFTLKIRSTKLEDSAMYFCASSLDEDEQFFGPGTRLTVL.

This sequence joins TRBV4-1 and TRBJ2-4; maybe TRBD1 (5 bases). V lost 3 bases to trimming and J lost 5 bases, with 14 bases between them. The CDR3 consists of 15 residues. CDR1 is MGHRA and CDR2 is YSYEKL in the germline V gene. CDR3 DNA sequence: TGCGCCAGCAGCCAGGGCAGGGCTTTCGAAAACATTCAGTACTTC. It translates to CASSQGRAFENIQYF.

This sequence joins TRBV6-5 and TRBJ2-3; 7 bases fit TRBD1. The CDR3 sequence is 17 residues long. Trimming at V came to 0 bases and at J to 0 bases, leaving 6 bases not matched to a gene. CDR1 and CDR2 from the germline V gene are MNHEY and SVGAGI. The CDR3 nucleotides are TGTGCCAGCAGTTACTCGACAGGGCCTGGAAGCACAGATACGCAGTATTTT. Protein sequence: CASSYSTGPGSTDTQYF.

This clonotype was picked up a small number of times. The gene calls are TRBV28 and TRBJ2-7, with D perhaps matching TRBD1 (5 bases). Germline V gene sequence: CDR1 MDHEN, CDR2 SYDVKM. This CDR3 is 17 amino acids long. V was cut by 1 base and J by 0 bases, with 16 bases left in between. CDR3 amino acids: CASSLSVRQTNSYEQYF. Written as DNA, the CDR3 is TGTGCCAGCAGTTTATCGGTTAGACAGACAAACTCCTACGAGCAGTACTTC.

This chain uses TRBV5-6 with TRBJ2-1, with D tentatively TRBD1 (5 bases). CDR1 is SGHDT, CDR2 YYEEEE, per germline. V lost 3 bases and J lost 0, with 16 bases in between. The length of the CDR3 is 17 residues. The CDR3 protein is CASSSRARGSSYNEQFF. CDR3 DNA sequence: TGTGCCAGCAGCTCCAGAGCAAGGGGAAGCTCCTACAATGAGCAGTTCTTC.

This chain joins TRBV10-3 and TRBJ2-3; D gene unclear. The CDR3 loop spans 14 amino acids. The V and J ends lost 7 bases and 2 bases respectively, with 13 bases between them. CDR1 is ENHRY and CDR2 is SYGVKD in the germline V gene. This CDR3 reads CAINRNPNTDTQYF. The CDR3, as DNA: TGTGCCATCAATAGAAATCCAAACACAGATACGCAGTATTTT.

The V and J genes are TRBV3-1 and TRBJ2-7, with 7 bases lining up with TRBD2. Losses at the gene ends were 5 bases for V and 12 bases for J; bases not matched to a gene: 7. Looked up from germline, CDR1 is LGHDT and CDR2 is YNNKEL (reference sequence). There are 11 residues in the CDR3. CDR3 loop: CASSDTSALYF. CDR3 sequence (DNA): TGTGCCAGCAGCGATACTAGCGCTTTGTACTTC.

The genes are TRBV12-3 or TRBV12-4 and TRBJ1-1; no firm D call. Trimming cost V 4 bases and J 3 bases, with 3 bases left between them. The CDR3 is made up of 11 amino acids. The CDR3 is CASSSYTEAFF. In nucleotides, the CDR3 is TGTGCCAGCAGTTCCTACACTGAAGCTTTCTTT.

The rearrangement joins TRBV12-3 or TRBV12-4 to TRBJ1-1, with D unresolved. Trimming took 6 bases from V and 1 from J, leaving 12 bases between them. The CDR3 consists of 14 residues. CDR3: CASRPQSWNTEAFF. The CDR3 region has the DNA TGTGCCAGCAGGCCCCAAAGTTGGAACACTGAAGCTTTCTTT.

This clonotype was recorded a few times. V usage is TRBV29-1 and J usage is TRBJ2-1, with 10 bases aligning to TRBD2. Germline loops: CDR1 SQVTM, CDR2 ANQGSEA. Germline trimming cut 7 bases from V and 6 bases from J; bases unmatched to any gene: 3. This CDR3 has 12 residues. The chain's CDR3 is CSDQREGNEQFF. The CDR3 DNA follows: TGCAGCGACCAGCGGGAGGGCAATGAGCAGTTCTTC.